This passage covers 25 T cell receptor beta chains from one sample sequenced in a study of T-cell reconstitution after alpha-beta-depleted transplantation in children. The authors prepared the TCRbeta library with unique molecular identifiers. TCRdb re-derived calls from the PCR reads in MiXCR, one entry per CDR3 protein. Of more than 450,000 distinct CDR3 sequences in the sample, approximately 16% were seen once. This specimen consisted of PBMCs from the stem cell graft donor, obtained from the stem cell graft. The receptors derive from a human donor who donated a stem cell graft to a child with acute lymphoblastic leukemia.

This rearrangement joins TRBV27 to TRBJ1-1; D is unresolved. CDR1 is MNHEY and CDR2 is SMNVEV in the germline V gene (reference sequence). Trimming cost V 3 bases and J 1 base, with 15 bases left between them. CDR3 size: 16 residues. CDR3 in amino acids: CASSLSGLVWNTEAFF. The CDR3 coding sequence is TGTGCCAGCAGTTTGTCAGGACTCGTTTGGAACACTGAAGCTTTCTTT.

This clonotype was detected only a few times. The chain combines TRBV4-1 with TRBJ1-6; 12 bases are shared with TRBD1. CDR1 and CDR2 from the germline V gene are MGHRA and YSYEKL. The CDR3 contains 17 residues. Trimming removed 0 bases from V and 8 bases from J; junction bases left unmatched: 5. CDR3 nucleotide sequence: TGCGCCAGCAGCCAAGATTTCGGGACAGGGGGCGATTCACCCCTCCACTTT. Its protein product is CASSQDFGTGGDSPLHF.

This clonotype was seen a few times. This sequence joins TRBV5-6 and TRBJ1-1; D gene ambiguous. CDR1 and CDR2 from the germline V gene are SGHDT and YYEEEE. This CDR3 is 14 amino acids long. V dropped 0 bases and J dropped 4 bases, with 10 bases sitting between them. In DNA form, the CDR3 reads TGTGCCAGCAGCTTGGGGCAGCCTGGCACTGAAGCTTTCTTT. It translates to CASSLGQPGTEAFF.

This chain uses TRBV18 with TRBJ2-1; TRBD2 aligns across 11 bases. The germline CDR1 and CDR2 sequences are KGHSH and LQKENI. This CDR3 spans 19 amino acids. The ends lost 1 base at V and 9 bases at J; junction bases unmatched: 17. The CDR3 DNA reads TGTGCCAGCTCACCACTTAGGGCTAGCGGGAGGCCCCGTTTGACTGAGCAGTTCTTC. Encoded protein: CASSPLRASGRPRLTEQFF.

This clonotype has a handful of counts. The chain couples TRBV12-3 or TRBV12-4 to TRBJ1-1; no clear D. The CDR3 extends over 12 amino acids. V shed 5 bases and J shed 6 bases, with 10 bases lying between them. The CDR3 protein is CASSHEGSEAFF. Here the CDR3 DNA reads TGTGCCAGCAGTCACGAGGGTTCTGAAGCTTTCTTT.

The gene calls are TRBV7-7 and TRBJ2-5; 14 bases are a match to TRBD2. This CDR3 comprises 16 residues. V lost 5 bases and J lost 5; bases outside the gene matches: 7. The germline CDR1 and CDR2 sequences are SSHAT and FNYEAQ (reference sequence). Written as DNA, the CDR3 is TGTGCCAGCAGCCAACAGGGACTAGCGGGAGTGGAGACCCAGTACTTC. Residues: CASSQQGLAGVETQYF.

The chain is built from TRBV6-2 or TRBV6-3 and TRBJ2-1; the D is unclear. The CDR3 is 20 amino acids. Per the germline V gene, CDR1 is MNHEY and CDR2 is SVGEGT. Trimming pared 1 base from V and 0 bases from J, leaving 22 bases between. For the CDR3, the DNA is TGTGCCAGCAGTTACTTGGCCTTATCCACCTTATGGAGCTCCTACAATGAGCAGTTCTTC. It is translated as CASSYLALSTLWSSYNEQFF.

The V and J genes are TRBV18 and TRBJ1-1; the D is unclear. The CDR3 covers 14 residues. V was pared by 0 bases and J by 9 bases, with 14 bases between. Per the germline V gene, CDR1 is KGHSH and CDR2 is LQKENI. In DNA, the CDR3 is TGTGCCAGCTCACCACCGAGTTTCGGGATTCAAGCTTTCTTT. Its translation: CASSPPSFGIQAFF.

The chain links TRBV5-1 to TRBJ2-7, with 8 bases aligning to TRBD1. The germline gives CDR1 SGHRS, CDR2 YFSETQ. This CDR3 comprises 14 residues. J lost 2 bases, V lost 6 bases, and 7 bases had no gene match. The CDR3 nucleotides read TGCGCCAGCAAGGAAGACAGGGGCCCCTACGAGCAGTACTTC. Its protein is CASKEDRGPYEQYF. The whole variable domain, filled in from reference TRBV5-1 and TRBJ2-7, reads KAGVTQTPRYLIKTRGQQVTLSCSPISGHRSVSWYQQTPGQGLQFLFEYFSETQRNKGNFPGRFSGRQFSNSRSEMNVSTLELGDSALYLCASKEDRGPYEQYFGPGTRLTVT.

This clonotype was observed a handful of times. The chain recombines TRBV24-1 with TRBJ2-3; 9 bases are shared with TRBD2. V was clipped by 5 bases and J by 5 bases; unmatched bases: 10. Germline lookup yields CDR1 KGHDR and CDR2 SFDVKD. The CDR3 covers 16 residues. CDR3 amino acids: CATSAGSSGMRDTQYF. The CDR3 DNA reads TGTGCCACCAGTGCAGGTTCTAGCGGGATGCGAGATACGCAGTATTTT.

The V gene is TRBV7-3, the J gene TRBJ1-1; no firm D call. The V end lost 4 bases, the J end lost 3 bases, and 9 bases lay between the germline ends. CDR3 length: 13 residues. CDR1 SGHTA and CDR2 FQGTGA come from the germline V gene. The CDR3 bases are TGTGCCAGCAGCTGGCAGGTTTACACTGAAGCTTTCTTT. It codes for CASSWQVYTEAFF.

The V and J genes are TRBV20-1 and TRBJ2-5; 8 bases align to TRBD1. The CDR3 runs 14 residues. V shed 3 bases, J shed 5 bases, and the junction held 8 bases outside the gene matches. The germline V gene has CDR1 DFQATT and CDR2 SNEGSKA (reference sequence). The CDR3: CSARSQGARETQYF. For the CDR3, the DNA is TGCAGTGCTAGGTCGCAGGGGGCTCGGGAGACCCAGTACTTC.

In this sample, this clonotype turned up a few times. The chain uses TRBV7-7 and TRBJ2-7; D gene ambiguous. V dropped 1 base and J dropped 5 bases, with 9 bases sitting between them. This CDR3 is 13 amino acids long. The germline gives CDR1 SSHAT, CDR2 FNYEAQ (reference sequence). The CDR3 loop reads CASSLGIRNEQYF. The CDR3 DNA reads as TGTGCCAGCAGCTTAGGTATCCGAAACGAGCAGTACTTC.

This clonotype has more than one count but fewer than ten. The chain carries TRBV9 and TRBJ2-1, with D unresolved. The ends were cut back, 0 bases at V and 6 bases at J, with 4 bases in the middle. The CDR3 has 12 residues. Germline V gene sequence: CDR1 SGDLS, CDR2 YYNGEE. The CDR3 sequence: CASSVVSNEQFF. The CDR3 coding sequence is TGTGCCAGCAGCGTAGTCTCCAATGAGCAGTTCTTC.

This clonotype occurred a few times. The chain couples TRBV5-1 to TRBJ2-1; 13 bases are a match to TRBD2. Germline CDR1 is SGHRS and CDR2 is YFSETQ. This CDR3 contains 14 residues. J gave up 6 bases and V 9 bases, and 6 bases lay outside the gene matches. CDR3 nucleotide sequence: TGCGCCAAGACCGGGACTAGCGGGACCAATGAGCAGTTCTTC. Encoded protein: CAKTGTSGTNEQFF.

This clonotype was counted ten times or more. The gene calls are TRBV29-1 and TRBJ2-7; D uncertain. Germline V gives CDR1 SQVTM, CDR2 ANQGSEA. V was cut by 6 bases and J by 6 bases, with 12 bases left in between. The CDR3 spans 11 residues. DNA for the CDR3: TGCAGCGTCGCGGTACTCGGCGAGCAGTACTTC. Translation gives CSVAVLGEQYF.

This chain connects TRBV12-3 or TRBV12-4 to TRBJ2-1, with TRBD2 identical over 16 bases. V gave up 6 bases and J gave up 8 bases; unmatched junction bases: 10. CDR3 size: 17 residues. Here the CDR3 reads CASRTPGLAGGVHEQFF. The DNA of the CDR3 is TGTGCCAGCAGGACCCCGGGACTAGCGGGAGGGGTCCATGAGCAGTTCTTC.

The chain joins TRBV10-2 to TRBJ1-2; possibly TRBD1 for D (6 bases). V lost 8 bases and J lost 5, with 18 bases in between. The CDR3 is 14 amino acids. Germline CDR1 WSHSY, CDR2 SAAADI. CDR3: CASGDTQPPYGYTF. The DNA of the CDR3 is TGCGCCAGCGGGGACACTCAGCCTCCGTATGGCTACACCTTC.

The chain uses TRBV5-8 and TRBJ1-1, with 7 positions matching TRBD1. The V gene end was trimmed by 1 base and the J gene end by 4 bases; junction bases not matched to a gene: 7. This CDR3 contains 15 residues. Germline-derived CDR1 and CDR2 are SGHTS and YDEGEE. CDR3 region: CASSLYLGGITEAFF. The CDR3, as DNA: TGTGCCAGCAGCTTGTATCTAGGGGGCATCACTGAAGCTTTCTTT.

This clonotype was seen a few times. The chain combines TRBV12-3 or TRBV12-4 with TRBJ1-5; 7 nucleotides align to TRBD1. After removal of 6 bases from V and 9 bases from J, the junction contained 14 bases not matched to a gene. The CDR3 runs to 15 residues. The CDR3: CASSSGTDPGLPQHF. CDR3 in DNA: TGTGCCAGCAGCTCCGGGACAGATCCTGGATTGCCCCAGCATTTT.

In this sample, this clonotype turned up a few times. This CDR3 is CASSYYIAGGNTGELFF. As DNA, the CDR3 is TGTGCCAGCAGTTATTATATAGCGGGAGGGAACACCGGGGAGCTGTTTTTT. J is TRBJ2-2 and V is TRBV6-5, with 10 nucleotides matching TRBD2. This CDR3 region has 17 residues. Looked up from germline, CDR1 is MNHEY and CDR2 is SVGAGI. The trim removed 3 bases at V and 1 base at J, leaving 5 bases unmatched.

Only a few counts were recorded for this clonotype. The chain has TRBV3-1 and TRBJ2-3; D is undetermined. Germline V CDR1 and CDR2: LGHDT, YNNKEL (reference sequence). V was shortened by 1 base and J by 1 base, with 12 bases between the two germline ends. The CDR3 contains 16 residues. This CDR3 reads CASSQVIGVGTDTQYF. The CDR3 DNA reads TGTGCCAGCAGCCAAGTAATAGGAGTCGGCACAGATACGCAGTATTTT.

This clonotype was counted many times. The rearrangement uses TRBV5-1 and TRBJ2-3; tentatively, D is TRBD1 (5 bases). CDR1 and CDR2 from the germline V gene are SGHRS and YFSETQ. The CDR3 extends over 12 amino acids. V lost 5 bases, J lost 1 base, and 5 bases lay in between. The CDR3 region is CASRQGTDTQYF. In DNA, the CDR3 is TGCGCCAGCAGACAGGGCACAGATACGCAGTATTTT. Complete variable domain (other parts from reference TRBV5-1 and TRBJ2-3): KAGVTQTPRYLIKTRGQQVTLSCSPISGHRSVSWYQQTPGQGLQFLFEYFSETQRNKGNFPGRFSGRQFSNSRSEMNVSTLELGDSALYLCASRQGTDTQYFGPGTRLTVL.

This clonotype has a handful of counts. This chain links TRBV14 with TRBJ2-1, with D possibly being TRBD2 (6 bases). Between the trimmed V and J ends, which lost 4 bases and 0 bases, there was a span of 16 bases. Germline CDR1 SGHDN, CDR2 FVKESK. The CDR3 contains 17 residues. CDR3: CASSLGLPESSYNEQFF. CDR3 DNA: TGTGCCAGCAGCCTTGGACTACCAGAGAGCTCCTACAATGAGCAGTTCTTC.

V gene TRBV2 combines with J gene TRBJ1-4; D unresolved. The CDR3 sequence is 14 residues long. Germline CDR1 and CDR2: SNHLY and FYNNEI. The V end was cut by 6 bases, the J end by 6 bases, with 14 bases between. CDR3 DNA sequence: TGTGCCAGCAGACCCAGAGTGGCGTATGAAAAACTGTTTTTT. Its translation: CASRPRVAYEKLFF.